This entry is about one T cell receptor (beta chain). Only a few counts were recorded for this clonotype. Its antigen specificity is not known. No clone much larger than this one lies a single base away; base qualities are absent. A constant-region primer and ProtoScript II reverse transcriptase were used to reverse-transcribe TCRbeta-specific cDNA from 500 ng total RNA. The TCRbeta libraries were prepared through three rounds of nested multiplex PCR following a slightly modified ARM-PCR procedure. Multiplex TRBV1-TRBV30 forward primers and a Cbeta reverse primer were used in the first two PCR rounds, each of which was run for around 10 cycles. A final 25-cycle PCR with Deep VentR polymerase added sample barcodes and Illumina adapters. Amplicons of 200-500 bp were gel-purified with a QIAquick gel extraction kit before sequencing. TCRbeta amplicons were sequenced on an Illumina HiSeq 2500 with 250-bp paired-end reads. As for the authors' bioinformatics: Quality trimming of reads was performed with Trimmomatic v0.33, and paired reads were merged with FLASH v1.2.11 so that full CDR3 sequences could be recovered. V, D and J germline segments were assigned to the rearranged TCRbeta sequences using MiGEC v1.2.1b. VDJtools v1.0.0 computed clonotype statistics and Shannon-Wiener diversity indices. To cut down on sampling bias, every analysis after diversity analysis relied on just the 250 most abundant clonotypes from each sample. TCRdb's own reprocessing of the public reads used fastp at Q25 and MiXCR and kept productive beta chains. Each CDR3 protein appears once, grouped with its most common genes and DNA. The V and J calls come from TCRdb's annotation, not from the publication. In this sample the table shows roughly 330,000 distinct CDR3 sequences, approximately 65% of which occur a single time. The ten top clones hold roughly 6.5% of the sample.

The data belong to a study of tumor-infiltrating lymphocytes in primary liver carcinoma (TCRdb year 2017). Broadly, across the study: Between late 2015 and March 2016, roughly 5 patients in China with histopathologically diagnosed primary liver carcinoma had their tumors surgically resected. Tumors of the five patients were stage T1-T3 N0M0 with maximum diameters of roughly 4.2 to 10 cm. Each sample produced roughly 3.5 to 7.13 million productive TCRbeta reads, and read depth showed no significant difference between tissue types. Repertoires from technical replicates were highly reproducible, with mean shared-clone rates about 0.91 and correlation coefficients above 0.98. TCRbeta repertoire sequencing, expression microarrays and whole-exome sequencing were combined in the study across five regions of each liver tumor, with adjacent normal tissue and blood also included. A total of approximately 35 specimens from 5 patients, comprising roughly 25 tumor regions, 5 adjacent noncancerous liver tissues and 5 peripheral blood samples, were covered by TCRbeta repertoire sequencing. Of the five patients (three men and two women, aged 30 to 69 years), four had hepatocellular carcinoma and one had combined HCC and intrahepatic cholangiocarcinoma. Beyond this particular receptor, the publication reports: Repertoire overlap was found to be higher between tumor regions (mean roughly 35%) than between tumor-adjacent (approximately 17%) or tumor-blood (about 14%) pairs, consistent with antigen-driven expansion. With just a handful of patients in the study, the authors point out that the findings should be validated in a larger study. Since the samples were bulk and unsorted, there was no way to compare CD4+ and CD8+ T cell repertoires. Only the TCR beta chain was sequenced, which likely underestimates true repertoire diversity because unpaired alpha chains were not captured. Compared with blood, tumors had a significantly larger share of the repertoire taken up by the top 250 clones (p = 0.039).

Blood RNA was extracted from unsorted whole blood with TRIzol reagent; germline DNA came from the DNeasy Blood & Tissue kit. Chronic HBV infection was present in the patients, and the patients were treatment-naive at sampling. Roughly 3.9 milliliters of peripheral blood were collected into K2EDTA tubes before surgery. The CDR3 runs 14 residues from the cysteine to the phenylalanine. This entry keeps only the CDR3 DNA: 42 bases, framed from base 1. Rearrangement joined TRBV21-1 to TRBJ1-1. TRBV21-1 is designated a pseudogene. This TCR was sampled from a man aged 40-49 years with primary liver carcinoma and hepatitis B virus infection. Sequencing was carried out using peripheral blood. DNA sequence: TGTGCCAGCAGCGGGAGGGGTATCGGCACTGAAGCTTTCTTT. Its protein reads: CASSGRGIGTEAFF.